This T cell receptor (beta chain) derives from a study of blood T cells in healthy people across ages. The germline V gene encodes CDR1 SGHAT and CDR2 FQNNGV. V was shortened by 2 bases and J by 0 bases, with 7 bases between the two germline ends. This CDR3 has 14 residues. PCR was performed a second time for 7 to 11 cycles using a sample-barcoded 5' primer and a J-beta primer mix. Every cDNA molecule bore a tag from a template-switch adaptor containing 12 random nucleotides. TCRdb redid the calling of the 5' RACE reads with MiXCR, one entry per CDR3 protein. This sample has about 1,800,000 distinct CDR3 sequences, with 28% found just once.

The source is a woman between 25 and 40 years old in good health. The rearrangement links TRBV11-2 to TRBJ1-2; perhaps TRBD1 as D (6 bases). The sequenced sample was blood. CDR3 in DNA: TGTGCCAGCAGCTTATACAGGGCTAACTATGGCTACACCTTC. It codes for CASSLYRANYGYTF.